The 24 T cell receptor delta chains reported below all come from one sample, sequenced in a study of γδ T cells in repeated Plasmodium falciparum infection (dated by TCRdb to the early 2020s). Vgamma9/Vdelta2+ and Vdelta2-negative gammadelta T cell populations were flow-sorted from peripheral blood mononuclear cells for bulk TCR repertoire analysis. The library was generated by multiplex PCR. The sample was run on an Illumina MiSeq. TCRdb called clones from the public reads with CATT, and repeated DNA sequences were later combined into one row. Within this sample are 55,000 to 70,000 delta-chain clones, with 1.5% to 2% of them counted one time only. The ten largest clones represent 15% of the sample. Sequenced: gamma-delta T cells from blood. The origin of the receptors is a pool of human donors (malaria-infected and uninfected, not separated).

About this clone itself: The protein given by TCRdb reflects a much larger clone and differs at residue 10 from this DNA's translation, likely from a read error; the protein shown is the DNA's translation. The V call is TRDV2, the J call TRDJ1; TRDD3 matches 10 bases. Assignment of the J gene here rests on matching the DNA to germline, because TCRdb gives none. The junction had 12 bases not matched to a gene; V was cut back by 0 bases and J by 0 bases. Germline values: CDR1 GEAIGNYY, CDR2 EKD. This CDR3 has 19 amino acids. The CDR3 loop is CACDTLLGDAPRYTDKLIF. The CDR3 DNA is TGTGCCTGTGACACCTTACTGGGGGATGCGCCCCGATACACCGATAAACTCATCTTT.

With respect to this clone: The protein held in TCRdb is that of a much larger clone and does not match this DNA's translation at residue 9, likely because of a read error; the protein shown is translated from the DNA. This chain links TRDV1 with TRDJ1; 9 bases are shared with TRDD3. With 6 bases clipped from V and 1 base from J, the junction kept 21 bases outside the gene matches. This CDR3 has 20 residues. CDR1 is TSWWSYY and CDR2 is QGS in the germline V gene. CDR3 nucleotide sequence: TGTGCTCTTGGTGACTACCACAATTTCTGGGGGATGTATTCCACCGATAAACTCATCTTT. It encodes CALGDYHNFWGMYSTDKLIF.

This clone is categorized as medium-sized. The same CDR3 also results from other DNA sequences found in this sample. The chain links TRDV1 to TRDJ1, with 9 bases fitting TRDD3. Unmatched junction bases numbered 12, after V lost 4 bases and J lost 0 bases. The CDR3 is 18 residues long. The germline V gene encodes CDR1 TSWWSYY and CDR2 QGS. The CDR3 DNA reads as TGTGCTCTTGGGGGGAGAGGGTGGGGGATAACAAACACCGATAAACTCATCTTT. Its protein is CALGGRGWGITNTDKLIF.

This clone came up many times. TCRdb's protein, taken from a much larger clone, differs from this DNA's translation at residue 14, likely owing to a read error; the protein displayed comes from the DNA. This rearrangement joins TRDV1 to TRDJ2, with D perhaps matching TRDD2 (5 bases). The J gene, left out of TCRdb, was set here by checking the DNA against germline. The CDR3 length is 23 residues. With 3 bases removed from V and 4 bases from J, the gap between germline ends came to 36 bases. Germline CDR1 and CDR2: TSWWSYY and QGS. The CDR3 region has the DNA TGTGCTCTTGGGGATCCCCCCCTACGTACGGATCTCTGGAGGTTACGGAAGACAGCACAACTCTTCTTT. It specifies CALGDPPLRTDLWRLRKTAQLFF.

The chain combines TRDV1 with TRDJ1, with D unresolved. Assignment of the J gene here rests on matching the DNA to germline, because TCRdb gives none. This CDR3 region has 14 residues. Germline V gene data show CDR1 as TSWWSYY and CDR2 as QGS. V dropped 0 bases and J dropped 7 bases, with 12 bases sitting between them. Written as DNA, the CDR3 is TGTGCTCTTGGGGAACTTTGGCCGGGACTTAAACTCATCTTT. It is translated as CALGELWPGLKLIF.

The gene calls are TRDV1 and TRDJ1, with D perhaps matching TRDD3 (9 bases). The J gene was missing in TCRdb and was found by matching the end of the DNA to germline. The germline CDR1 and CDR2 sequences are TSWWSYY and QGS. V lost 1 base and J lost 0, with 45 bases in between. The CDR3 covers 27 residues. The CDR3 sequence: CALGERVILPTIGGYWGTLPYTDKLIF. In nucleotides, the CDR3 is TGTGCTCTTGGGGAACGGGTTATTCTTCCTACCATCGGGGGGTACTGGGGGACGCTTCCTTACACCGATAAACTCATCTTT.

This clone has just a few counts. Translating this DNA gives a protein that differs at residue 14 from the TCRdb one, which belongs to a much larger clone; a read error is likely, and the protein shown is this translation. The chain employs TRDV1 and TRDJ1; 13 nucleotides agree with TRDD3. Germline V gives CDR1 TSWWSYY, CDR2 QGS. V gave up 0 bases and J gave up 0 bases; unmatched junction bases: 34. This CDR3 spans 28 amino acids. The CDR3 sequence is CALGELSHGFLRESYWGIRRAYTDKLIF. CDR3 bases: TGTGCTCTTGGGGAACTTAGTCATGGGTTCCTAAGGGAGTCGTACTGGGGGATACGTAGGGCGTACACCGATAAACTCATCTTT.

This clone has only a few counts. The amino acid sequence in TCRdb belongs to a much larger clone and departs from this DNA's translation at residue 5, likely a sequencing read error; the sequence shown is translated from the DNA. The CDR3 DNA is TGTGCTCTTGGGGGCGCCTACGAATACTGGGGGCCGCTCACCGATAAACTCATCTTT. Its protein is CALGGAYEYWGPLTDKLIF. The chain is built from TRDV1 and TRDJ1; TRDD3 aligns across 8 bases. V shed 4 bases, J shed 1 base, and the junction held 17 bases outside the gene matches. Germline values: CDR1 TSWWSYY, CDR2 QGS. This CDR3 has 19 residues.

This clone has just a few counts. This DNA's translation differs at residue 13 from TCRdb's protein, which comes from a much larger clone; a read error is likely, and the protein shown is translated from the DNA. The chain has TRDV2 and TRDJ1; D may be TRDD2 or TRDD3 (9 bases each). No J segment appears in TCRdb, so it was assigned here by matching the sequence to germline. Germline lookup yields CDR1 GEAIGNYY and CDR2 EKD. This CDR3 comprises 19 residues. V gave up 3 bases and J gave up 6 bases, with 31 bases separating them. For the CDR3, the DNA is TGTGCCTGTGACGGTCGGCCTTCCTACGCTGGGGGATGCGGGAATAAACTCATCTTT. Amino acids: CACDGRPSYAGGCGNKLIF.

At least ten counts were recorded for this clone. TCRdb pairs this DNA with a much larger clone's protein that differs at residue 11, likely a read error; the protein shown was translated from the DNA. This sequence joins TRDV1 and TRDJ1; D perhaps matches TRDD2 (5 bases). This CDR3 has 19 amino acids. Trimming took 5 bases from V and 2 from J, leaving 27 bases between them. CDR1 and CDR2 (germline): TSWWSYY, QGS. The CDR3 coding sequence is TGTGCTCTTGGGTGCCAGGGAGTGGCTACTTCCCTGTCTACCGATAAACTCATCTTT. Translated, it gives CALGCQGVATSLSTDKLIF.

As concerns this clone: A far larger clone differs by one base, so this is likely a read error. The same CDR3 can be traced to other DNA sequences in this sample. This chain joins TRDV1 and TRDJ1; 9 positions match TRDD3. In the absence of a J gene in TCRdb, the DNA was matched to germline to assign it here. Germline assignment: CDR1 TSWWSYY and CDR2 QGS. Trimming cost V 9 bases and J 3 bases; bases outside gene matches: 26. This CDR3 is 20 amino acids long. The CDR3 loop is CALGTRVPIPLGDPPDKLIF. The CDR3 nucleotides are TGTGCTCTCGGGACCAGGGTTCCTATTCCTCTGGGGGATCCCCCCGATAAACTCATCTTT.

On this clone itself: The mismatch at residue 12 between this DNA's translation and the TCRdb protein of a much larger clone likely reflects a read error; the protein shown is translated from the DNA. The chain uses TRAV36/DV7 and TRDJ1; TRDD3 matches at 13 bases. This CDR3 is 19 amino acids long. V was clipped by 4 bases and J by 2 bases; unmatched bases: 17. CDR1 is VTNFRS, CDR2 LTSSGIE, per germline (reference sequence). CDR3 coding DNA: TGTGCTGTGAGCCCCTTTTACTGGGGGATACGCGCGGTAACCGATAAACTCATCTTT. This translates into CAVSPFYWGIRAVTDKLIF.

In regard to this clone: A far larger clone is just one base off, so this is likely a read error. This CDR3 is also generated by other DNA sequences in the sample. This chain connects TRDV2 to TRDJ3; 8 bases fit TRDD3. The J gene was missing in TCRdb and was found by matching the end of the DNA to germline. Trimming took 3 bases from V and 0 from J; bases not matched to a gene: 18. The germline V gene has CDR1 GEAIGNYY and CDR2 EKD. This CDR3 region has 22 residues. CDR3 nucleotides: TGTGCCTGTGACTCCGGTGCGTTTACTGGGGGCCCGAGCTCCTGGGACACCCGACAGATGTTTTTC. Its translation: CACDSGAFTGGPSSWDTRQMFF.

This clone has more than one count but fewer than ten. The protein TCRdb lists belongs to a much larger clone and differs from this DNA's translation at residue 4, which points to a read error; the protein shown is made from the DNA. V is TRDV2 and J is TRDJ1; 12 bases agree with TRDD3. The V gene's germline CDR1 is GEAIGNYY and CDR2 EKD. Trimming at V came to 4 bases and at J to 0 bases, leaving 20 bases not matched to a gene. This CDR3 comprises 21 residues. CDR3 amino acids: CACETAWGTGGYYPYTDKLIF. The CDR3 nucleotides read TGTGCCTGTGAAACCGCATGGGGTACTGGGGGATACTATCCGTACACCGATAAACTCATCTTT.

This clone was observed many times. This DNA's translation differs at residue 9 from TCRdb's protein, which comes from a much larger clone; a read error is likely, and the protein shown is translated from the DNA. This chain links TRDV2 with TRDJ1; the match to TRDD3 covers 7 bases. This CDR3 spans 16 amino acids. The trim removed 0 bases at V and 3 bases at J, leaving 9 bases unmatched. Germline lookup yields CDR1 GEAIGNYY and CDR2 EKD. The CDR3 DNA follows: TGTGCCTGTGACACCGTTGGGGGAAACGCATCCGATAAACTCATCTTT. This codes for CACDTVGGNASDKLIF.

This clone was seen a few times. The protein given by TCRdb reflects a much larger clone and differs at residue 8 from this DNA's translation, likely from a read error; the protein shown is the DNA's translation. A V gene of TRDV3 was called, but no J gene was assigned. This CDR3 is 10 amino acids long. Per the germline V gene, CDR1 is TVYSNPD and CDR2 is GDNSRS (reference sequence). The CDR3 loop is CAFRLSKFIF. The CDR3 DNA reads as TGTGCCTTTCGATTGAGTAAATTCATCTTT.

This clone was counted between two and nine times. TCRdb shows a much larger clone's protein in place of this DNA's translation, and the two differ at residue 5, likely through a read error; the protein shown is translated from the DNA. The chain employs TRDV1 and TRDJ1; 8 bases map to TRDD3. Because TCRdb records no J gene, it was assigned here through a match of the DNA to germline. From germline, CDR1 is TSWWSYY and CDR2 QGS. V lost 5 bases and J lost 2; bases outside the gene matches: 28. This CDR3 contains 22 residues. The CDR3 nucleotides read TGTGCTCTTGGGAGCTCCACTTCCCCGCCCGCCGGGGGGATAAGGAGGACCGATAAACTCATCTTT. The encoded protein is CALGSSTSPPAGGIRRTDKLIF.

On this clone: The TCRdb record carries a much larger clone's protein, which differs from this DNA's translation at residue 10; a read error is the likely cause, and the protein listed here is the DNA translation. The chain has TRDV1 and TRDJ1, with 8 bases lining up with TRDD3. The germline V gene has CDR1 TSWWSYY and CDR2 QGS. The CDR3 spans 16 residues. CDR3 region: CALGVRGISCTDKPIF. The CDR3 bases are TGTGCTCTTGGGGTCCGGGGGATATCGTGCACCGATAAACCCATCTTT.

The V gene is TRDV1, the J gene TRDJ1; 8 nucleotides match TRDD3. TCRdb offers no J gene call, so here the DNA was matched to germline to obtain one. The V gene end was trimmed by 0 bases and the J gene end by 0 bases; junction bases not matched to a gene: 18. Germline assignment: CDR1 TSWWSYY and CDR2 QGS. This CDR3 is built from 21 residues. CDR3 protein: CALGELGSSRTGGAYTDKLIF. DNA for the CDR3: TGTGCTCTTGGGGAACTGGGATCAAGTCGTACTGGGGGGGCCTACACCGATAAACTCATCTTT.

This clone was seen ten or more times. TCRdb pairs this DNA with a much larger clone's protein that differs at residue 4, likely a read error; the protein shown was translated from the DNA. The CDR3: CACGTPTGGYKLIF. CDR3 DNA: TGTGCCTGTGGCACCCCGACTGGGGGATATAAACTCATCTTT. This chain joins TRDV2 and TRDJ1; 10 bases map to TRDD3. CDR1 GEAIGNYY and CDR2 EKD come from the germline V gene. The CDR3 totals 14 residues.

Of note for this clone: A single base is all that separates this from a far larger clone, so a read error is likely. Other DNA sequences in the sample encode the same CDR3. The chain is built from TRDV2 and TRDJ1; TRDD3 agrees at 12 bases. Since TCRdb gives no J gene, matching the DNA to germline was used here to assign it. J was trimmed by 0 bases and V by 1 base; bases with no gene match: 11. The germline gives CDR1 GEAIGNYY, CDR2 EKD. CDR3 length: 19 amino acids. The CDR3 coding sequence is TGTGCCTGTGACACAGGGTACTGGGGGATACCCCAGTACACCGATAAACTCATCTTT. This encodes CACDTGYWGIPQYTDKLIF.

This clone was counted only a few times. TCRdb pairs this DNA with a much larger clone's protein that differs at residue 17, likely a read error; the protein shown was translated from the DNA. The V gene is TRDV3, the J gene TRDJ1; a weak D match, TRDD3 (6 bases). The J gene is not listed in TCRdb, so it was assigned here from a DNA match to germline. The CDR3 totals 20 residues. The germline V gene encodes CDR1 TVYSNPD and CDR2 GDNSRS (reference sequence). CDR3 amino acids: CAFKSPGRPYEIRPFDRLIF. The CDR3 coding sequence is TGTGCCTTTAAATCCCCCGGGCGCCCCTATGAGATACGACCTTTCGATAGACTCATCTTT.

This clone was detected ten times or more. The protein TCRdb lists belongs to a much larger clone and differs from this DNA's translation at residue 21, which points to a read error; the protein shown is made from the DNA. The CDR3 coding sequence is TGTGCTCTTAACAATTTAAGGGAGGCCTCCTGGAGCGGGGATGGAGGGACCGATAAACTCACCTTT. Translating it yields CALNNLREASWSGDGGTDKLTF. The J gene has no call, while the V gene is TRDV1; no check of the table's D call, TRDD3, against the DNA was made. From germline, CDR1 is TSWWSYY and CDR2 QGS. This CDR3 is 22 amino acids long.

As concerns this clone: The protein given by TCRdb reflects a much larger clone and differs at residue 3 from this DNA's translation, likely from a read error; the protein shown is the DNA's translation. The rearrangement links TRDV1 to TRDJ1; 11 bases map to TRDD3. The CDR3 contains 22 residues. CDR1 is TSWWSYY and CDR2 is QGS in the germline V gene. As DNA, the CDR3 is TGTGCTTTTGGGGAACAACCTACCAACCTTCTACTGGGGGATAAGAACACCGATAAACTCATCTTT. It specifies CAFGEQPTNLLLGDKNTDKLIF.